The 14 T cell receptor beta chains in this list originate from one sample, sequenced in a study of cytomegalovirus exposure and HLA in healthy donors. Vbeta (60) and Jbeta (13) primers were used in the PCR. The assay was immunoSEQ multiplex PCR, and TCRdb's table has in-frame clones only and misses some. The sample holds 170,000 or so clones, roughly 86% seen once. The sequencing sample was made of PBMCs. These TCRs come from a girl aged 5-17 years in good health and CMV-seropositive.

This rearrangement joins TRBV5-4 to TRBJ1-6; D remains ambiguous. With 4 bases removed from V and 0 bases from J, the gap between germline ends came to 8 bases. The CDR3 is 15 amino acids. Germline V gene sequence: CDR1 SGHNT, CDR2 YYREEE (reference sequence). CDR3 coding DNA: TGTGCCAGCAGCCCTTATAGCTCCTATAATTCACCCCTCCACTTT. Protein: CASSPYSSYNSPLHF.

The rearrangement links TRBV5-1 to TRBJ1-1; 7 positions match TRBD1. The CDR3 sequence is 14 residues long. CDR1 SGHRS and CDR2 YFSETQ come from the germline V gene. The J segment lost 6 bases and the V segment lost 3 bases, leaving 8 bases of the junction unmatched. The CDR3 DNA is TGCGCCAGCAGCTCCAGACAGGGTTGGTCTGAAGCTTTCTTT. It yields the protein CASSSRQGWSEAFF.

The chain uses TRBV11-2 and TRBJ1-1; D remains ambiguous. Germline CDR1 and CDR2: SGHAT and FQNNGV. The V gene lost 2 bases and the J gene lost 4 bases, with 5 bases spanning the gap. The CDR3 runs 12 residues. The CDR3 loop reads CASSLYSTEAFF. The CDR3, as DNA: TGTGCCAGCAGCTTATATAGCACTGAAGCTTTCTTT.

This rearrangement joins TRBV6-4 to TRBJ1-4; no definite D call. The CDR3 covers 13 residues. Germline assignment: CDR1 MRHNA and CDR2 SNTAGT. V was clipped by 8 bases and J by 3 bases, with 10 bases between them. CDR3 loop: CASAATANEKLFF. The CDR3 DNA follows: TGTGCCAGCGCTGCCACAGCTAATGAAAAACTGTTTTTT.

This chain links TRBV6-6 with TRBJ1-3; 9 bases line up with TRBD1. Trimming cost V 6 bases and J 3 bases; bases outside gene matches: 6. Germline V gives CDR1 MNHNY, CDR2 SVGAGI (reference sequence). CDR3 length: 15 residues. Here the CDR3 DNA reads TGTGCCAGCAGGCAAAACAGGGGGCTTGGAAACACCATATATTTT. Translation: CASRQNRGLGNTIYF.

The chain uses TRBV28 and TRBJ2-2; 7 bases line up with TRBD1. There are 15 residues in the CDR3. Germline V gene lookup returns CDR1 MDHEN and CDR2 SYDVKM. The J segment lost 4 bases and the V segment lost 5 bases, leaving 7 bases of the junction unmatched. The CDR3 region is CASSATGDATGELFF. In DNA, the CDR3 is TGTGCCAGCAGTGCTACAGGGGACGCCACCGGGGAGCTGTTTTTT. Variable domain in full (rest from reference TRBV28 and TRBJ2-2): DVKVTQSSRYLVKRTGEKVFLECVQDMDHENMFWYRQDPGLGLRLIYFSYDVKMKEKGDIPEGYSVSREKKERFSLILESASTNQTSMYLCASSATGDATGELFFGEGSRLTVL.

The V and J genes are TRBV9 and TRBJ2-2; no clear D. V gave up 3 bases and J gave up 3 bases, with 9 bases separating them. The CDR3 consists of 14 residues. Germline loops: CDR1 SGDLS, CDR2 YYNGEE. Written as DNA, the CDR3 is TGTGCCAGCAGCGCTCCCGTCGACACCGGGGAGCTGTTTTTT. Residues: CASSAPVDTGELFF. Variable domain in full (rest from reference TRBV9 and TRBJ2-2): DSGVTQTPKHLITATGQRVTLRCSPRSGDLSVYWYQQSLDQGLQFLIQYYNGEERAKGNILERFSAQQFPDLHSELNLSSLELGDSALYFCASSAPVDTGELFFGEGSRLTVL.

The gene calls are TRBV10-3 and TRBJ2-2, with D possibly TRBD1 on 5 matching bases. This CDR3 is built from 14 residues. Germline V gene lookup returns CDR1 ENHRY and CDR2 SYGVKD. Trimming removed 11 bases from V and 3 bases from J, with 16 bases in between. The CDR3 reads CASQAPPDTGELFF. CDR3 bases: TGTGCCTCACAGGCCCCGCCGGACACCGGGGAGCTGTTTTTT.

The chain is built from TRBV13 and TRBJ1-1, with 7 positions matching TRBD1. V trimming: 0 bases; J trimming: 4 bases; junction bases outside the gene matches: 5. The CDR3 length is 15 residues. Germline assignment: CDR1 PRHDT and CDR2 FYEKMQ (reference sequence). The DNA for the CDR3 is TGTGCCAGCAGCTTAGGGGCAGGGGGAACCACTGAAGCTTTCTTT. It codes for CASSLGAGGTTEAFF.

The V gene is TRBV7-3, the J gene TRBJ1-1; D remains ambiguous. Germline V gene lookup returns CDR1 SGHTA and CDR2 FQGTGA. The V end was cut by 2 bases, the J end by 1 base, with 5 bases between. The CDR3 covers 13 residues. The CDR3 DNA follows: TGTGCCAGCAGCTTACGACAGAACACTGAAGCTTTCTTT. This encodes CASSLRQNTEAFF. Drawing the rest from reference TRBV7-3 and TRBJ1-1, the complete variable domain is GAGVSQTPSNKVTEKGKYVELRCDPISGHTALYWYRQSLGQGPEFLIYFQGTGAADDSGLPNDRFFAVRPEGSVSTLKIQRTERGDSAVYLCASSLRQNTEAFFGQGTRLTVV.

The V gene is TRBV15, the J gene TRBJ1-2; weak D call: TRBD1 (5 bases). The germline CDR1 and CDR2 sequences are LNHNV and YYDKDF (reference sequence). Trimming cost V 5 bases and J 2 bases, with 9 bases left between them. The CDR3 loop spans 13 amino acids. CDR3 nucleotide sequence: TGTGCCACCAGCCCGGACAAGAACTATGGCTACACCTTC. It encodes CATSPDKNYGYTF. The whole variable domain, filled in from reference TRBV15 and TRBJ1-2, reads DAMVIQNPRYQVTQFGKPVTLSCSQTLNHNVMYWYQQKSSQAPKLLFHYYDKDFNNEADTPDNFQSRRPNTSFCFLDIRSPGLGDTAMYLCATSPDKNYGYTFGSGTRLTVV.

This rearrangement joins TRBV7-2 to TRBJ2-1, with D perhaps matching TRBD2 (5 bases). CDR1 SGHTA and CDR2 FQGNSA come from the germline V gene. This CDR3 has 15 amino acids. Between the trimmed V and J ends, which lost 1 base and 1 base, there was a span of 8 bases. As DNA, the CDR3 is TGTGCCAGCAGCTTAGGATCGGGGTCCTACAATGAGCAGTTCTTC. Encoded protein: CASSLGSGSYNEQFF. The variable domain in full, with the rest retrieved from reference TRBV7-2 and TRBJ2-1, is GAGVSQSPSNKVTEKGKDVELRCDPISGHTALYWYRQSLGQGLEFLIYFQGNSAPDKSGLPSDRFSAERTGGSVSTLTIQRTQQEDSAVYLCASSLGSGSYNEQFFGPGTRLTVL.

The CDR3 loop is CASRGSGGSYEQYF. The CDR3 DNA is TGCGCCAGCAGGGGTAGCGGGGGCTCCTACGAGCAGTACTTC. The rearrangement joins TRBV5-1 to TRBJ2-7; 9 bases match TRBD2. This CDR3 spans 14 amino acids. Germline V gene sequence: CDR1 SGHRS, CDR2 YFSETQ. Trimming cost V 5 bases and J 0 bases; bases outside gene matches: 3.

The chain joins TRBV6-1 to TRBJ1-2; 8 bases align to TRBD1. CDR3 size: 12 residues. From germline, CDR1 is MNHNS and CDR2 SASEGT. V shed 6 bases and J 8 bases; nucleotides not matched to a gene: 5. DNA of the CDR3: TGTGCCAGCAGCGCAGGGGGCAGAGGCTACACCTTC. Its translation is CASSAGGRGYTF.